A single sample is the source of the 26 T cell receptor beta chains below, sequenced in a study of OX40 agonist ivuxolimab in advanced cancers. TCRdb's copy holds only in-frame clones and misses some; the assay was immunoSEQ multiplex PCR. The sample holds around 72,000 clones, approximately 90% seen once. The source was CD4+ or CD8+ T cells sorted from blood, collected in a trial of the OX40 agonist ivuxolimab. The receptors originated from an adult with an advanced solid tumor such as melanoma, head and neck, liver or kidney cancer.

This rearrangement joins TRBV6-5 to TRBJ1-3; D might be TRBD1 (6 bases). CDR1 MNHEY and CDR2 SVGAGI come from the germline V gene. V gave up 5 bases and J gave up 5 bases, with 13 bases separating them. The CDR3 extends over 14 amino acids. DNA for the CDR3: TGTGCCAGCAGTATCTTAGGGGGAAGAAACACCATATATTTT. This encodes CASSILGGRNTIYF.

The V gene is TRBV19, the J gene TRBJ1-4, with 8 bases matching TRBD1. In germline, CDR1 is LNHDA, CDR2 SQIVND (reference sequence). J lost 5 bases, V lost 9 bases, and 14 bases had no gene match. The CDR3 totals 16 residues. CDR3 protein: CASTGDRRDRNEKLFF. CDR3 nucleotides: TGTGCCAGCACAGGGGACAGGAGAGATCGGAATGAAAAACTGTTTTTT.

This clone was observed a single time. The V call is TRBV19, the J call TRBJ2-3, with a weak D call TRBD1 (6 bases). Germline V gene lookup returns CDR1 LNHDA and CDR2 SQIVND (reference sequence). V gave up 3 bases and J gave up 2 bases, with 15 bases separating them. The CDR3 length is 16 residues. CDR3 nucleotide sequence: TGTGCCAGTAGTATCTCCTCGGGACACCTCACAGATACGCAGTATTTT. Amino acids: CASSISSGHLTDTQYF.

V usage is TRBV19 and J usage is TRBJ1-6, with 7 positions matching TRBD1. Trimming took 0 bases from V and 8 from J; bases not matched to a gene: 7. Looked up from germline, CDR1 is LNHDA and CDR2 is SQIVND (reference sequence). There are 16 residues in the CDR3. The CDR3 sequence is CASSIDRDRYHSPLHF. The CDR3 nucleotides are TGTGCCAGTAGTATAGATCGGGACAGATACCATTCACCCCTCCACTTT.

The gene calls are TRBV5-1 and TRBJ2-3, with 8 bases matching TRBD1. The CDR3 is 15 residues long. Germline values: CDR1 SGHRS, CDR2 YFSETQ. After removal of 0 bases from V and 1 base from J, the junction contained 1 base not matched to a gene. The CDR3: CASSLDRGGTDTQYF. The CDR3 nucleotides are TGCGCCAGCAGCTTGGACAGGGGGGGCACAGATACGCAGTATTTT.

This CDR3 is CASSPELVDRGYNSPLHF. The CDR3 DNA reads as TGTGCCAGCTCACCGGAATTGGTAGACCGGGGGTATAATTCACCCCTCCACTTT. The rearrangement uses TRBV18 and TRBJ1-6, with TRBD1 as a possible D gene (5 bases). Per the germline V gene, CDR1 is KGHSH and CDR2 is LQKENI. Trimming removed 3 bases from V and 4 bases from J, with 19 bases in between. The CDR3 loop spans 18 amino acids. The full variable domain, in which reference TRBV18 and TRBJ1-6 provide the parts outside the CDR3, is NAGVMQNPRHLVRRRGQEARLRCSPMKGHSHVYWYRQLPEEGLKFMVYLQKENIIDESGMPKERFSAEFPKEGPSILRIQQVVRGDSAAYFCASSPELVDRGYNSPLHFGNGTRLTVT.

The rearrangement joins TRBV5-1 to TRBJ1-6; no definite D call. Deletions cut 5 bases from V and 8 bases from J, with 2 bases between. Germline CDR1 SGHRS, CDR2 YFSETQ. This CDR3 contains 10 residues. CDR3 protein: CASRDSPLHF. For the CDR3, the DNA is TGCGCCAGCAGGGATTCACCCCTCCACTTT.

This clone was found a few times. The same CDR3 arises from other DNA sequences in this sample as well. The rearrangement uses TRBV15 and TRBJ2-7; unclear D gene. The CDR3 loop spans 12 amino acids. Germline V CDR1 and CDR2: LNHNV, YYDKDF (reference sequence). V was clipped by 6 bases and J by 3 bases, with 9 bases between them. CDR3 sequence reads: CATSKGLYEQYF. CDR3 in DNA: TGTGCCACCAGTAAGGGTCTCTACGAGCAGTACTTC.

J is TRBJ2-5 and V is TRBV27; D not resolved. This CDR3 region has 16 residues. The germline V and J ends were trimmed by 4 bases and 4 bases, with 19 bases remaining between them. The germline V gene has CDR1 MNHEY and CDR2 SMNVEV (reference sequence). CDR3 loop: CASSSRLRPLGETQYF. Here the CDR3 DNA reads TGTGCCAGCAGTTCCCGTCTTCGACCTCTGGGAGAGACCCAGTACTTC.

The gene calls are TRBV30 and TRBJ2-5; D is uncertain. CDR3 length equals 13 residues. Germline V gene data show CDR1 as GTSNPN and CDR2 as SVGIG (reference sequence). Deletions cut 2 bases from V and 5 bases from J, with 12 bases between. The CDR3 nucleotides are TGTGCCTGGAGTTTATATACGAGTGAGACCCAGTACTTC. It yields the protein CAWSLYTSETQYF.

The genes are TRBV6-6 and TRBJ1-1; no clear D gene. Per germline, CDR1 MNHNY and CDR2 SVGAGI (reference sequence). This CDR3 contains 12 residues. V was shortened by 6 bases and J by 5 bases, with 10 bases between the two germline ends. The DNA of the CDR3 is TGTGCCAGCAGGCACGAGGAGACTGAAGCTTTCTTT. It codes for CASRHEETEAFF.

This clone was seen just once. This chain joins TRBV2 and TRBJ1-5; TRBD1 agrees at 7 bases. In germline, CDR1 is SNHLY, CDR2 FYNNEI. V shed 7 bases, J shed 4 bases, and the junction held 10 bases outside the gene matches. This CDR3 is 15 amino acids long. CDR3 DNA: TGTGCCAGCACGCAGGGGGTATTTGGAAATCAGCCCCAGCATTTT. Encoded protein: CASTQGVFGNQPQHF.

V is TRBV11-2 and J is TRBJ1-6, with 10 positions matching TRBD1. V lost 4 bases to trimming and J lost 9 bases; unmatched junction nucleotides: 6. The germline CDR1 and CDR2 sequences are SGHAT and FQNNGV. This CDR3 spans 15 amino acids. DNA for the CDR3: TGTGCCAGCAGCTCCTCCCGGGACAGGGGTTCACCCCTCCACTTT. As protein: CASSSSRDRGSPLHF.

V is TRBV11-1 and J is TRBJ2-5; 12 nucleotides align to TRBD1. The germline gives CDR1 SGHAT, CDR2 FQDESV (reference sequence). Unmatched junction bases numbered 5, after V lost 5 bases and J lost 7 bases. The CDR3 consists of 14 residues. The DNA for the CDR3 is TGTGCCAGCAGCCGCGGGACAGGGGGCGGGACCCAGTACTTC. Amino acid sequence: CASSRGTGGGTQYF.

The V call is TRBV5-4, the J call TRBJ1-6; tentatively, D is TRBD1 (5 bases). This CDR3 is 15 amino acids long. Germline assignment: CDR1 SGHNT and CDR2 YYREEE (reference sequence). Trimming stripped 2 bases from V and 13 bases from J, with 19 bases between. The CDR3: CASSLDWGAGKPLHF. For the CDR3, the DNA is TGTGCCAGCAGCTTAGATTGGGGCGCGGGGAAGCCCCTCCACTTT.

Points on this clone: One junction end disagrees with the germline gene, perhaps due to a read error. The chain has TRBV28 and TRBJ2-5; the match to TRBD2 covers 11 bases. The CDR3 is 13 amino acids. CDR1 is MDHEN and CDR2 is SYDVKM in the germline V gene. For the CDR3, the DNA is TGTGCCAGCACCCCGCTCCCGGGACTAGCGGTCCACTTC. This gives the protein CASTPLPGLAVHF.

The V gene is TRBV27, the J gene TRBJ2-1; unclear D gene. The CDR3 covers 14 residues. The germline gives CDR1 MNHEY, CDR2 SMNVEV (reference sequence). Between the trimmed V and J ends, which lost 6 bases and 1 base, there was a span of 10 bases. CDR3 DNA: TGTGCCAGCAGGTCAGTTTCGTCCTACAATGAGCAGTTCTTC. This gives the protein CASRSVSSYNEQFF.

The J gene is TRBJ1-3, the V gene TRBV6-1; D is ambiguous. Germline V gene sequence: CDR1 MNHNS, CDR2 SASEGT. The CDR3 spans 14 residues. Trimming removed 3 bases from V and 6 bases from J, with 12 bases in between. This CDR3 is CASSDSLPANTIYF. CDR3 DNA sequence: TGTGCCAGCAGTGACAGCCTCCCGGCAAACACCATATATTTT.

Details on this clone: The CDR3 does not close with the conserved phenylalanine or tryptophan, likely indicating a read error. It is unclear where the CDR3 begins or ends on the DNA, so no DNA is shown, and the CDR3 is as TCRdb lists it. The chain carries TRBV12-5 and TRBJ2-7; the table names TRBD1, a call not compared with the DNA. Termini included, the CDR3 measures 10 amino acids. Germline CDR1 and CDR2: LGHNT and FRNRAP. This chain's CDR3 is CASAPLGRDI.

This chain connects TRBV7-2 to TRBJ1-2; D may be TRBD1 (5 bases). V gave up 1 base and J gave up 6 bases, with 15 bases separating them. In germline, CDR1 is SGHTA, CDR2 FQGNSA. The CDR3 spans 15 residues. CDR3 in amino acids: CASSLDRQGGHGYTF. As DNA, the CDR3 is TGTGCCAGCAGCTTAGATCGCCAGGGAGGACATGGCTACACCTTC.

The chain employs TRBV6-4 and TRBJ1-5, with a possible D match to TRBD1 (6 bases). The V gene's germline CDR1 is MRHNA and CDR2 SNTAGT. V was shortened by 8 bases and J by 7 bases, with 21 bases between the two germline ends. The CDR3 loop spans 15 amino acids. In nucleotides, the CDR3 is TGTGCCAGCGTCTTTAGGGGGGCCCTTGTGCAGCCCCAGCATTTT. Amino acids: CASVFRGALVQPQHF.

The chain uses TRBV11-2 and TRBJ1-3; the D gene is possibly TRBD1 (5 bases). Trimming took 5 bases from V and 4 from J, leaving 18 bases between them. CDR1 and CDR2 from the germline V gene are SGHAT and FQNNGV. CDR3 length: 16 amino acids. The CDR3 DNA follows: TGTGCCAGCAGCCAAAGGAGACAGTCCGAGGGAAACACCATATATTTT. Protein product: CASSQRRQSEGNTIYF. The full variable domain, completed using reference TRBV11-2 and TRBJ1-3, is EAGVAQSPRYKIIEKRQSVAFWCNPISGHATLYWYQQILGQGPKLLIQFQNNGVVDDSQLPKDRFSAERLKGVDSTLKIQPAKLEDSAVYLCASSQRRQSEGNTIYFGEGSWLTVV.

The chain couples TRBV5-1 to TRBJ1-1, with 7 nucleotides matching TRBD1. With V trimmed by 4 bases and J by 3 bases, 6 bases remained unmatched. CDR3 size: 14 residues. Germline V gene lookup returns CDR1 SGHRS and CDR2 YFSETQ. For the CDR3, the DNA is TGCGCCAGCAGCAACCAGGGGGGTGACACTGAAGCTTTCTTT. Translating it yields CASSNQGGDTEAFF.

The gene calls are TRBV4-3 and TRBJ2-7; no definite D call. Germline V gene data show CDR1 as LGHNA and CDR2 as YSLEER. V gave up 2 bases and J gave up 6 bases, with 17 bases separating them. The length of the CDR3 is 15 residues. The chain's CDR3 is CASSQTTSWISEQYF. In DNA, the CDR3 is TGCGCCAGCAGCCAAACCACGTCCTGGATTTCCGAGCAGTACTTC.

The chain has TRBV4-2 and TRBJ2-7; possible D gene TRBD2, 5 bases. The V end lost 4 bases, the J end lost 2 bases, and 12 bases lay between the germline ends. CDR1 is LGHNA, CDR2 YNFKEQ, per germline. This CDR3 has 14 amino acids. CDR3 coding DNA: TGTGCCAGCAGCCCGGGATCGATCACCTACGAGCAGTACTTC. Translating gives CASSPGSITYEQYF.

V is TRBV29-1 and J is TRBJ1-4, with D uncertain. The CDR3 runs 13 residues. In germline, CDR1 is SQVTM, CDR2 ANQGSEA. Trimming stripped 7 bases from V and 3 bases from J, with 12 bases between. CDR3 loop: CSADGGANEKLFF. CDR3 DNA: TGCAGCGCTGATGGAGGAGCTAATGAAAAACTGTTTTTT.